This T cell receptor beta chain was identified during a study of blood T cell repertoires in COVID-19. As for the study in general: The United States, Italy and Spain provided the acute and convalescent COVID-19 samples. T cells, B-cell-depleted T cells, or PBMCs supplied cDNA or gDNA.

Repertoires were generated with immunoSEQ multiplex PCR, while TCRdb's copy carries only in-frame clones and drops some. The data contain approximately 100,000 clones, approximately 87% of them seen just once; the ten biggest clones take up about 6.6%. The CDR3 sequence is 14 residues long. Germline values: CDR1 SGHAT, CDR2 FQDESV (reference sequence). V was cut by 3 bases and J by 10 bases, with 13 bases left in between. The chain couples TRBV11-1 to TRBJ1-6; no clear D. The sequenced sample consisted of peripheral blood. The sequence was obtained from a woman aged 45-65 years with acute or convalescent COVID-19. The CDR3 loop is CASSFTGRESPLHF. The CDR3 bases are TGTGCCAGCAGCTTTACTGGGCGGGAGTCACCCCTCCACTTT.